A single sample gave rise to the 7 T cell receptor beta chains below, sequenced in a study of early T cells in non-severe SARS-CoV-2 infection. TCRdb independently ran MiXCR on the 5' RACE reads; one entry per CDR3 protein. The data show approximately 66,000 distinct CDR3 sequences, with under 15% seen just once and around 4.6% held by the top ten. The sample comprised whole blood. The receptors derive from an adult who was a healthcare worker with PCR-confirmed SARS-CoV-2 infection or an uninfected control (not recorded which).

The rearrangement uses TRBV2 and TRBJ2-3; the D is unclear. The CDR3 totals 14 residues. V was trimmed by 0 bases and J by 2 bases, leaving 6 bases between them. CDR1 is SNHLY and CDR2 is FYNNEI in the germline V gene. CDR3 DNA: TGTGCCAGCAGTGAAGCCGTGACCACAGATACGCAGTATTTT. Encoded protein: CASSEAVTTDTQYF.

In its sample, this clonotype was seen a few times. V gene TRBV28 combines with J gene TRBJ1-1; D is possibly TRBD1 (6 bases). V lost 6 bases and J 1 base, leaving 12 bases between the germline ends. Germline values: CDR1 MDHEN, CDR2 SYDVKM. The CDR3 is 14 residues long. CDR3 coding DNA: TGTGCCAGCAGCCCGGGACACAAGAACACTGAAGCTTTCTTT. It translates to CASSPGHKNTEAFF.

This clonotype showed up many times. The genes are TRBV28 and TRBJ1-5; a weak D match, TRBD1 (5 bases). Germline lookup yields CDR1 MDHEN and CDR2 SYDVKM. This CDR3 region has 16 residues. Trimming took off 7 bases at V and 5 bases at J, with 21 bases between the two ends. In nucleotides, the CDR3 is TGTGCCAGCACCCCTCACCTGGGGACCCTCGATCAGCCCCAGCATTTT. This sequence encodes CASTPHLGTLDQPQHF.

V and J are TRBV29-1 and TRBJ1-1; D remains ambiguous. The V end was cut by 6 bases, the J end by 0 bases, with 14 bases between. This CDR3 has 14 residues. Germline V gene sequence: CDR1 SQVTM, CDR2 ANQGSEA. The CDR3 DNA reads as TGCAGCGTCGTACGGGTCGCGATGAACACTGAAGCTTTCTTT. Amino acids: CSVVRVAMNTEAFF. Full variable domain (outside the CDR3, taken from reference TRBV29-1 and TRBJ1-1): SAVISQKPSRDICQRGTSLTIQCQVDSQVTMMFWYRQQPGQSLTLIATANQGSEATYESGFVIDKFPISRPNLTFSTLTVSNMSPEDSSIYLCSVVRVAMNTEAFFGQGTRLTVV.

The chain uses TRBV5-1 and TRBJ2-1; TRBD2 might be the D (5 bases). V lost 0 bases to trimming and J lost 6 bases, with 10 bases between them. Germline loops: CDR1 SGHRS, CDR2 YFSETQ. CDR3 length equals 14 residues. The CDR3 loop is CASSLVGGLNEQFF. DNA for the CDR3: TGCGCCAGCAGCTTGGTAGGTGGACTCAATGAGCAGTTCTTC.

The rearrangement uses TRBV7-9 and TRBJ1-5; tentative D call: TRBD1 (5 bases). The ends were cut back, 1 base at V and 2 bases at J, with 9 bases in the middle. The V gene's germline CDR1 is SEHNR and CDR2 FQNEAQ (reference sequence). The CDR3 has 15 amino acids. The CDR3 nucleotides read TGTGCCAGCAGCTTAGGGGACGTCGGCAATCAGCCCCAGCATTTT. As protein: CASSLGDVGNQPQHF.

This chain links TRBV28 with TRBJ2-3, with TRBD2 matching over 12 bases. With V trimmed by 5 bases and J by 5 bases, 5 bases remained unmatched. Germline V gene sequence: CDR1 MDHEN, CDR2 SYDVKM. The CDR3 covers 15 residues. The CDR3 sequence: CASSLAGGPLDTQYF. CDR3 sequence (DNA): TGTGCCAGCAGTCTAGCGGGAGGGCCGTTAGATACGCAGTATTTT.